This T cell receptor beta chain was identified in a study of early T cells in non-severe SARS-CoV-2 infection. The wider study: Sequencing of unsorted whole blood was done on bulk RNA, leaving chains unpaired.

Molecules of cDNA were individually given unique molecular identifiers that were attached to them. TCRdb recomputed calls from the 5' RACE reads with MiXCR, one row per CDR3 protein. The profile shows some 82,000 distinct CDR3 sequences, about 6% of them singletons. Germline CDR1 reads SGHVS; CDR2 reads FQNEAQ. With 2 bases removed from V and 4 bases from J, the gap between germline ends came to 13 bases. The CDR3 spans 15 residues. Ten or more counts support this clonotype. V and J are TRBV7-8 and TRBJ2-3, with D possibly matching TRBD2 (6 bases). The material sequenced was whole blood. The clonotype originates from an adult who was a healthcare worker with PCR-confirmed SARS-CoV-2 infection or an uninfected control (not recorded which). DNA for the CDR3: TGTGCCAGCAGCTTACTGCGGGGTGCGGCAGATACGCAGTATTTT. It is translated as CASSLLRGAADTQYF.